This TCR beta chain appears in the sequencing data of a study of T cell responses to AZD1222 COVID-19 vaccine. The table came from immunoSEQ multiplex PCR; TCRdb's copy has only in-frame clones and leaves some out. In the table there are roughly 170,000 clones, 90% to 95% of which are singletons. Study conclusions and caveats: It should be noted that donors were predominantly white British and more often female, and clonal diversity was possibly underestimated. Within unmutated variant regions lay the reported targets of nearly half of spike-specific TCRs.

Points on this clone: The antigen remains unidentified.

The CDR3 length is 15 residues. Germline CDR1 and CDR2: SGHRS and YFSETQ. Trimming stripped 5 bases from V and 8 bases from J, with 20 bases between. The receptor's source is an adult who received the AZD1222 COVID-19 vaccine. The chain links TRBV5-1 to TRBJ2-1; D is undetermined. The specimen was peripheral blood, collected 28 days after the second AZD1222 dose. The CDR3 here is CASSSAIKPGDEQFF. DNA for the CDR3: TGCGCCAGCAGTTCGGCGATAAAGCCTGGAGATGAGCAGTTCTTC.